The entry that follows covers one T cell receptor (beta chain) sequence. The data originate from a study of blood T cell repertoires in COVID-19. Sequenced by immunoSEQ multiplex PCR; TCRdb stores in-frame clones only, minus some. This sample has under 55,000 clones; roughly 87% occur once, and the top ten carry over 11%. The CDR3 covers 16 residues. Germline V gene lookup returns CDR1 SGHNT and CDR2 YYREEE (reference sequence). With 3 bases clipped from V and 5 bases from J, the junction kept 7 bases outside the gene matches. The sequencing input was peripheral blood. The TCR was taken from a human donor in a cohort sampled during active COVID-19. The rearrangement uses TRBV5-4 and TRBJ1-4; 10 bases align to TRBD1. CDR3 region: CASSSRTGGGNEKLFF. In DNA form, the CDR3 reads TGTGCCAGCAGCTCCCGGACAGGGGGGGGAAATGAAAAACTGTTTTTT.